The subject of this entry is one TCR beta chain. Antigen specificity is unknown. Germline assignment: CDR1 MNHEY and CDR2 SVGAGI. V was trimmed by 2 bases and J by 6 bases, leaving 10 bases between them. The CDR3 covers 13 residues. This sample was included in a study of shared clonotypes between healthy human individuals. About the research overall: Three CD4 naive, three CD4 memory, two CD8 naive and one CD8 memory plate were used per donor. General study results and limits: The naive CD4 repertoires of a handful of donors were compared, and around 4.7% of clonotypes were shared.

CD8 cells regarded as naive lacked CD45RO, were positively chosen for CCR7, and omitted terminally differentiated effector memory CD45RA+ cells. Assay used: immunoSEQ multiplex PCR; TCRdb lists only in-frame clones, some missing. The profile covers some 630,000 clones, with approximately 96% appearing a single time and around 0.1% taken by the ten largest. The chain is built from TRBV6-5 and TRBJ1-2, with D unresolved. The receptor was isolated from a woman in her twenties or thirties in good health. The sequencing input was naive CD8+ T cells sorted from blood. CDR3 sequence reads: CASSYRASHGYTF. As DNA, the CDR3 is TGTGCCAGCAGTTACCGGGCCTCGCATGGCTACACCTTC.